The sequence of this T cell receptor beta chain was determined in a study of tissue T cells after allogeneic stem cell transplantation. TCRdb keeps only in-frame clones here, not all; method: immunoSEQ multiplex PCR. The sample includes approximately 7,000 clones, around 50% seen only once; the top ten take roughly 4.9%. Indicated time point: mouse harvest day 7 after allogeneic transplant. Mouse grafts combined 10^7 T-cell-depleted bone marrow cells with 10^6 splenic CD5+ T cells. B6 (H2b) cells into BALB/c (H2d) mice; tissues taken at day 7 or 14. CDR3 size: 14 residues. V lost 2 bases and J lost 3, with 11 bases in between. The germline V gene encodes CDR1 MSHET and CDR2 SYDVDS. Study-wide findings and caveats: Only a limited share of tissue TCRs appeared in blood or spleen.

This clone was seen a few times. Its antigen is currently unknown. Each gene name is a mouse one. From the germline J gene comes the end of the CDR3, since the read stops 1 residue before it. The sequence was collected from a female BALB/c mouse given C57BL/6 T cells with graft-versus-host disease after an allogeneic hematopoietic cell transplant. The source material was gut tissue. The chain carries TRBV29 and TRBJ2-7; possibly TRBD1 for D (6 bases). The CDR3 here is CASSLRSGVYEQYF. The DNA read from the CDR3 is TGTGCTAGCAGTTTAAGGTCAGGGGTCTATGAACAGTAC. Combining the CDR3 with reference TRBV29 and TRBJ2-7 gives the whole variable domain DMKVTQMPRYLIKRMGENVLLECGQDMSHETMYWYRQDPGLGLQLIYISYDVDSNSEGDIPKGYRVSRKKREHFSLILDSAKTNQTSVYFCASSLRSGVYEQYFGPGTRLTVL.